Given below is one TCR beta chain in context. What it binds is unknown. Per the germline V gene, CDR1 is SGHTA and CDR2 is FQGNSA. This CDR3 has 18 amino acids. Trimming took 5 bases from V and 5 from J; bases not matched to a gene: 14. The data were taken from a study of cytotoxic CD8 clonotypes in ibrutinib-treated CLL. The study, taken as a whole, reports: Baseline clonality exceeded age-matched healthy donors and tracked circulating CD8+ T-cell counts.

Data came from immunoSEQ multiplex PCR; TCRdb stores just in-frame clones and leaves some out. The profile shows roughly 29,000 clones, roughly 50% of them singletons. Here the sequenced sample was PBMCs, taken before ibrutinib treatment. The gene calls are TRBV7-2 and TRBJ2-2, with 10 bases that match TRBD2. The clonotype originates from a human donor with chronic lymphocytic leukemia. CDR3 sequence: CASSVPGLAYWGTGELFF. The CDR3 bases are TGTGCCAGCAGCGTACCGGGACTAGCGTATTGGGGGACCGGGGAGCTGTTTTTT.